These T cell receptor beta chains were read from a single sample in a study of blood T cell repertoires in COVID-19. Some clones are missing from TCRdb's copy, which holds only in-frame ones; the method was immunoSEQ multiplex PCR. The top ten hold roughly a sixth of the sample, which has around 160,000 clones, over 85% seen once. Material for sequencing was peripheral blood. These TCRs come from a man in his sixties with active or convalescent COVID-19. The CDR3 runs from the conserved cysteine through the conserved F or W. The D gene is left open where the match is weak. Clone size is given for some rows only: seen once, a few or many times, or a class if the clone is expanded.

j_gene,d_gene,v_gene,abundance,CDR3aa
TRBJ1-2,-,TRBV6-1,-,CASSDVGGYTF
TRBJ2-2,-,TRBV21-1,once,CASSKIFRAGTGELFF
TRBJ1-2,TRBD1,TRBV7-2,few,CASSLETSGTDFYGYTF
TRBJ1-3,-,TRBV3-1/TRBV3-2,-,CASSQQTGPGNTIYF
TRBJ2-7,-,TRBV12-3/TRBV12-4,once,CASSLSGEMEYF
TRBJ1-4,-,TRBV9,once,CASSVQGAGRVEKLFF
TRBJ1-2,-,TRBV5-4,-,CASSALNTGNYGYTF
TRBJ1-1,-,TRBV18,-,CASSLITGPTEAFF
TRBJ1-1,-,TRBV5-6,-,CASSLASYEAFF
TRBJ1-1,-,TRBV9,-,CASSVLGQNTEAFF
TRBJ1-2,-,TRBV3-1/TRBV3-2,once,CASSQAGTSSNYGYTF
TRBJ2-3,TRBD2,TRBV29-1,-,CSVVRLSGTSGDTQYF
TRBJ1-4,TRBD1,TRBV5-1,-,CASSTGDGGEKLFF
TRBJ1-5,TRBD1,TRBV6-6,-,CASSTGQGSTQPQHF
TRBJ2-5,-,TRBV6-5,-,CAIEGQNQETQYF
TRBJ1-1,TRBD1,TRBV7-9,-,CASSPQGEGTDTEAFF
TRBJ2-7,TRBD2,TRBV7-6,-,CASSPVAGGPYEQYF
TRBJ2-1,TRBD2,TRBV18,-,CASSDWERGNNEQFF
TRBJ2-1,TRBD2,TRBV7-6,-,CASSLGTSGRARGSGNEQFF